This T cell receptor beta chain was identified in a study of graft-versus-host responses after intestinal transplantation. Study details: Recipients had transplants, and these were multivisceral, liver-intestinal, or isolated intestinal.

Details on this clone: Its antigen remains unidentified.

Here immunoSEQ multiplex PCR was the method, and the copy in TCRdb shows in-frame clones only, minus some. The sample shows about 100,000 clones, approximately 90% of them seen only once. Looked up from germline, CDR1 is MDHEN and CDR2 is SYDVKM. The junction had 7 bases not matched to a gene; V was cut back by 2 bases and J by 6 bases. This CDR3 comprises 14 residues. The chain joins TRBV28 to TRBJ2-7; 7 bases map to TRBD2. The sequence was collected from a human donor who received an intestinal transplant. This specimen was unstimulated CD8+ T cells sorted from spleen or lymph node cells, taken before intestinal transplant. Written as DNA, the CDR3 is TGTGCCAGCAGTTTAGGACTAGTCCCAAGCGAGCAGTACTTC. Protein product: CASSLGLVPSEQYF.